Listed below are T cell receptor beta chains from one sample, sequenced in a study of cytomegalovirus exposure and HLA in healthy donors. Method: immunoSEQ multiplex PCR; TCRdb's copy keeps in-frame clones and lacks some. The table records 100,000 to 150,000 clones, about 88% of them present only once. Material for sequencing was PBMCs. These receptors were obtained from a woman in her late teens or twenties in good health and CMV-seronegative. CDR3s include the opening cysteine and the closing phenylalanine or tryptophan. A D gene is named only where the DNA matches it firmly. Rows give clone size only sometimes, using once, few, many, or a class for an expanded clone.

J,D,V,size,DNA,CDR3
TRBJ2-1,TRBD1,TRBV19,.,TGTGCCAGTAGTATCAGGATAGGTCGGGACAGAAAGAATGAGCAGTTCTTC,CASSIRIGRDRKNEQFF
TRBJ1-2,TRBD1,TRBV5-6,once,TGTGCCAGCAGCTGGGCCCCGACAGGGAACGTTAACTATGGCTACACCTTC,CASSWAPTGNVNYGYTF
TRBJ2-7,.,TRBV18,.,TGTGCCAGCTCACCCGAGGGTTTCTACGAGCAGTACTTC,CASSPEGFYEQYF
TRBJ1-3,TRBD1,TRBV9,once,TGTGCCAGCAGCGTAGAGGGGGCGGGAAACACCATATATTTT,CASSVEGAGNTIYF
TRBJ2-3,TRBD1,TRBV7-3,.,TGTGCCAGCAGCTCCTGGACAGGCAGGGCGGATACGCAGTATTTT,CASSSWTGRADTQYF
TRBJ1-2,TRBD1,TRBV18,.,TGTGCCAGCTCACCCCAGGGACAGGGGGACCGCTATGGCTACACCTTC,CASSPQGQGDRYGYTF
TRBJ2-1,TRBD2,TRBV5-1,.,TGCGCCAGCAGCTTGGCCTACGCGGGGGGCTCCTACAATGAGCAGTTCTTC,CASSLAYAGGSYNEQFF
TRBJ2-7,TRBD2,TRBV11-2,once,TGTGCCAGCAGCGTACTAGCGGGGGGGATTTACGAGCAGTACTTC,CASSVLAGGIYEQYF
TRBJ1-1,.,TRBV6-1,.,TGTGCCAGCAGCGTCGCCCCAGGCTTGGGCACTGAAGCTTTCTTT,CASSVAPGLGTEAFF
TRBJ2-3,TRBD2,TRBV5-1,.,TGCGCCAGCAGCCGAAGCGGGGGGGCTTCAAATACGCAGTATTTT,CASSRSGGASNTQYF
TRBJ2-5,TRBD1,TRBV10-2,.,TGCGCCAGCAGCGAAGACCGGGACAGGGATTTCGAGACCCAGTACTTC,CASSEDRDRDFETQYF
TRBJ2-7,.,TRBV6-6,.,TGTGCCAGCAGCCAGGACAGCTACGAGCAGTACTTC,CASSQDSYEQYF
TRBJ2-3,TRBD2,TRBV5-6,.,TGTGCCAGCCGCGGGGGAAGCACAGATACGCAGTATTTT,CASRGGSTDTQYF
TRBJ1-1,.,TRBV10-3,.,TGTGCCACTCAACAGGGCACAGCCCTATGGACTGAAGCTTTCTTT,CATQQGTALWTEAFF
TRBJ1-5,.,TRBV6-5,.,TGTGCCAGCAGTTACACGGCGGGAAATCAGCCCCAGCATTTT,CASSYTAGNQPQHF
TRBJ1-5,TRBD1,TRBV5-1,.,TGCGCCAGCAGCCTTGGGACAGGAGTGGGGCCCCAGCATTTT,CASSLGTGVGPQHF
TRBJ1-2,.,TRBV7-8,.,TGTGCCAGCAGCTTAGCGGCCAGGGGAACCCCCTATGGCTACACCTTC,CASSLAARGTPYGYTF